Listed below are T cell receptor beta chains from one sample, sequenced in a study of T cells after yellow fever vaccination. TCRdb redid the calling of the 5' RACE reads with MiXCR, one entry per CDR3 protein. The sample has 35,000 to 55,000 distinct CDR3 sequences; 6.5% to 8.5% are singletons. Sequenced here: CD8+ T cells not binding an NS4B(214-222) dextramer, sorted from PBMCs, sampled 45 days after the yellow fever booster vaccination. The receptors were gathered from a man aged 25-40 years who received the YFV17D yellow fever vaccine. CDR3s include the opening cysteine and the closing phenylalanine or tryptophan. A D gene is named only where the DNA matches it firmly. A clone size is listed for some rows: how often the clone was seen (once, few, many), or a class if it is expanded.

DNA	CDR3	size	D	V	J
TGTGCCAGCAGCGTGGGGACTCCGTCTACCCAGTACTTC	CASSVGTPSTQYF	many	NA	TRBV11-2	TRBJ2-5
TGTGCCAGCAGCTCGGGACTGCACAATGAGCAGTTCTTC	CASSSGLHNEQFF	many	NA	TRBV7-8	TRBJ2-1
TGCAGCGTTGGTCCCACAGATACGCAGTATTTT	CSVGPTDTQYF	many	NA	TRBV29-1	TRBJ2-3
TGCAGCGCTTGGGGCGGGGGGCAATCCTACAATGAGCAGTTCTTC	CSAWGGGQSYNEQFF	NA	TRBD2	TRBV29-1	TRBJ2-1
TGTGCCTGGTCGGGACCAGAAAACATTCAGTACTTC	CAWSGPENIQYF	many	NA	TRBV30	TRBJ2-4
TGTGCCAGTCGTCGACGGGGTCTTACAGATACGCAGTATTTT	CASRRRGLTDTQYF	many	NA	TRBV5-5	TRBJ2-3
TGTGCCAGCCGCCGGGGGGGGGTGAGGAACACTGAAGCTTTCTTT	CASRRGGVRNTEAFF	NA	NA	TRBV5-5	TRBJ1-1
TGTGCCAGCAGCTTAGGAGCGATCGAGCAGTACTTC	CASSLGAIEQYF	many	NA	TRBV7-9	TRBJ2-7
TGTGCCATCAGTCCCCGCGCGGGGCTAGCCGAAATCTACAATGAGCAGTTCTTC	CAISPRAGLAEIYNEQFF	once	NA	TRBV7-3	TRBJ2-1
TGTGCCAGCAGCGTAACAGGGAATGAAGCTTTCTTT	CASSVTGNEAFF	few	NA	TRBV9	TRBJ1-1
TGTGCCAGCAGCGCTACTAGCGGGAGATTCTCCTACAATGAGCAGTTCTTC	CASSATSGRFSYNEQFF	many	TRBD2	TRBV13	TRBJ2-1
TGTGCCAGTACTAGCGGGGGGACCTACGAGCAGTACTTC	CASTSGGTYEQYF	many	TRBD2	TRBV7-2	TRBJ2-7
TGTGCCAGTAGTTCCAGCGGCAACACAGATACGCAGTATTTT	CASSSSGNTDTQYF	few	NA	TRBV19	TRBJ2-3
TGTGCCAGCAGTGCGATCAGGGGGTTGGACTATGGCTACACCTTC	CASSAIRGLDYGYTF	many	TRBD1	TRBV12-3/TRBV12-4	TRBJ1-2
TGTGCCAGTAGTCTCCGACAGAGCCCCTACGAGCAGTACTTC	CASSLRQSPYEQYF	NA	NA	TRBV19	TRBJ2-7
TGTGCCAGCAGCCCTGGGGGGACAGGATTCTCTGGGGCCAACGTCCTGACTTTC	CASSPGGTGFSGANVLTF	many	TRBD1	TRBV11-2	TRBJ2-6
TGCAGCGTTGATGCGCAGGGTCAAACCGGGGAGCTGTTTTTT	CSVDAQGQTGELFF	NA	NA	TRBV29-1	TRBJ2-2
TGTGCCAGTGCATGGACAGAATCCTACAATGAGCAGTTCTTC	CASAWTESYNEQFF	many	NA	TRBV12-3/TRBV12-4	TRBJ2-1
TGTGCCAGCAGCAAAAACCCCACCGGGGAGCTGTTTTTT	CASSKNPTGELFF	many	NA	TRBV6-5	TRBJ2-2
TGCAGCGTTGAGGGCAGAGGATCCTACGAGCAGTACTTC	CSVEGRGSYEQYF	many	NA	TRBV29-1	TRBJ2-7
TGTGCCAGCAGCCCGGTCGGTAGTACGCAGTATTTT	CASSPVGSTQYF	many	NA	TRBV28	TRBJ2-3
TGTGCCAGCACCCCAGGGACAGGCGGCAATGAGCAGTTCTTC	CASTPGTGGNEQFF	many	TRBD1	TRBV27	TRBJ2-1
TGCAGTGCTATCGGTTACAGCTCCTACAATGAGCAGTTCTTC	CSAIGYSSYNEQFF	many	NA	TRBV20-1	TRBJ2-1
TGTGCCAGCAGCTTCAGCGGGAGCGGGGGGGATACGCAGTATTTT	CASSFSGSGGDTQYF	NA	TRBD2	TRBV12-3/TRBV12-4	TRBJ2-3
TGTGCCTGGAGTGACAGGAACCTCGCCTACAATGAGCAGTTCTTC	CAWSDRNLAYNEQFF	NA	NA	TRBV30	TRBJ2-1
TGCAGCTCCTCGTATTGGGAGAGGGGTCACAATGAGCAGTTCTTC	CSSSYWERGHNEQFF	many	NA	TRBV29-1	TRBJ2-1
TGCGCCAGCAGCTTGTACCCCGACGGGAGCTCCTACGAGCAGTACTTC	CASSLYPDGSSYEQYF	many	NA	TRBV5-1	TRBJ2-7
TGTGCCAGCAGCACACACTATGGCTACACCTTC	CASSTHYGYTF	many	NA	TRBV7-2	TRBJ1-2
NA	CASSFLAGDTIYF	many	NA	TRBV28	TRBJ1-3
TGTGCCAGCAGCCTTACACCTTATAGCAATCAGCCCCAGCATTTT	CASSLTPYSNQPQHF	few	NA	TRBV27	TRBJ1-5